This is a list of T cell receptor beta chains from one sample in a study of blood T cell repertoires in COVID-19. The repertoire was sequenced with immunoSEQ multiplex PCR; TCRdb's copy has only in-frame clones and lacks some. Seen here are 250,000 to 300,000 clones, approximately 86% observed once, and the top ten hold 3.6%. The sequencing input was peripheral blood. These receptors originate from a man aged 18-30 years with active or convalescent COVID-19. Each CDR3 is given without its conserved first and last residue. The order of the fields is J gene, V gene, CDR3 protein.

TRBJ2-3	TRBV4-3	ASSQDRGGPDTQY
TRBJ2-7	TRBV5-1	ASSHPGSKTYEQY
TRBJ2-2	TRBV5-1	ASSLAARADTGELF
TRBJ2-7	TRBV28	ASSSLQGLRNEQY
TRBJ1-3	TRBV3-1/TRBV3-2	ASSPVGAFGNTIY
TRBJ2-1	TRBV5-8	ASSLIAVEQF
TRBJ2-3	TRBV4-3	ASSQWSGGLAGTDTQY
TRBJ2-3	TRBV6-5	ASRLETDTQY
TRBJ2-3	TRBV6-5	ASSPRAGTDTQY
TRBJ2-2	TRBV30	AWRGSGELF
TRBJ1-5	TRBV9	ASSSTGIGNQPQH
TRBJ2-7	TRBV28	ASTATGVHEQY
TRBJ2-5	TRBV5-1	ASSPVQRGGEETQY